These 14 T cell receptor beta chains were all obtained from the same sample, sequenced in a study of cytomegalovirus exposure and HLA in healthy donors. PCR used 60 Vbeta primers and 13 Jbeta primers. The protocol was immunoSEQ multiplex PCR, while the TCRdb copy is restricted to in-frame clones and leaves out a portion. The data hold about 180,000 clones, with more than 70% observed a single time. The sample comprised PBMCs. These receptors were obtained from a girl between 10 and 17 years old in good health and CMV-seropositive.

The V call is TRBV10-1, the J call TRBJ2-1; 7 bases align to TRBD1. CDR1 is WNHNN and CDR2 is SYGVQD in the germline V gene (reference sequence). The CDR3 totals 14 residues. V was clipped by 5 bases and J by 3 bases; unmatched bases: 4. Written as DNA, the CDR3 is TGCGCCAGCAGTAACCGGGACAGCTACAATGAGCAGTTCTTC. Translation: CASSNRDSYNEQFF.

The chain links TRBV29-1 to TRBJ1-1; 7 nucleotides align to TRBD1. Trimming cost V 6 bases and J 1 base; bases outside gene matches: 17. Germline CDR1 reads SQVTM; CDR2 reads ANQGSEA. CDR3 length: 17 amino acids. The CDR3, as DNA: TGCAGCGTCGATCCTAATCCGGGGGACAGAGGGAACACTGAAGCTTTCTTT. Amino acid sequence: CSVDPNPGDRGNTEAFF.

The chain employs TRBV23-1 and TRBJ2-2; the match to TRBD1 covers 7 bases. TRBV23-1 is flagged as an ORF with uncertain function. The CDR3 has 16 amino acids. After removal of 4 bases from V and 4 bases from J, the junction contained 9 bases not matched to a gene. The CDR3 region is CASSRYRGPPTGELFF. CDR3 coding DNA: TGCGCCAGCAGTCGTTACAGGGGTCCTCCCACCGGGGAGCTGTTTTTT.

V usage is TRBV27 and J usage is TRBJ1-1; possibly TRBD1 for D (6 bases). The CDR3 runs 15 residues. CDR1 and CDR2 (germline): MNHEY, SMNVEV (reference sequence). Trimming stripped 0 bases from V and 0 bases from J, with 8 bases between. CDR3 amino acids: CASSLSGALNTEAFF. Written as DNA, the CDR3 is TGTGCCAGCAGTTTATCGGGGGCTCTGAACACTGAAGCTTTCTTT.

The table lists this clone with a few counts. The J gene is TRBJ2-7, the V gene TRBV5-6, with D possibly being TRBD1 (5 bases). The CDR3 has 11 amino acids. Trimming removed 3 bases from V and 7 bases from J, with 8 bases in between. Germline V gives CDR1 SGHDT, CDR2 YYEEEE. Written as DNA, the CDR3 is TGTGCCAGCAGCTCCGGACATGAGCAGTACTTC. Its protein product is CASSSGHEQYF.

The rearrangement uses TRBV4-3 and TRBJ1-4; D remains ambiguous. The V gene's germline CDR1 is LGHNA and CDR2 YSLEER. This CDR3 has 17 residues. Trimming removed 0 bases at V and 0 bases at J, with 11 bases between. CDR3 sequence reads: CASSQDIRRATNEKLFF. The CDR3 coding sequence is TGCGCCAGCAGCCAAGATATAAGGAGAGCAACTAATGAAAAACTGTTTTTT.

The chain carries TRBV19 and TRBJ1-1, with 7 bases identical to TRBD1. Germline CDR1 is LNHDA and CDR2 is SQIVND (reference sequence). V shed 6 bases, J shed 1 base, and the junction held 5 bases outside the gene matches. CDR3 size: 14 residues. Here the CDR3 DNA reads TGTGCCAGTAGCTCGGGACAGAAGAACACTGAAGCTTTCTTT. Translated: CASSSGQKNTEAFF. The whole variable domain, remainder taken from reference TRBV19 and TRBJ1-1, is DGGITQSPKYLFRKEGQNVTLSCEQNLNHDAMYWYRQDPGQGLRLIYYSQIVNDFQKGDIAEGYSVSREKKESFPLTVTSAQKNPTAFYLCASSSGQKNTEAFFGQGTRLTVV.

The rearrangement uses TRBV5-1 and TRBJ1-2; D might be TRBD1 (5 bases). The germline CDR1 and CDR2 sequences are SGHRS and YFSETQ. The V and J ends lost 0 bases and 5 bases respectively, with 11 bases between them. This CDR3 is 14 amino acids long. For the CDR3, the DNA is TGCGCCAGCAGCTTGGGACAGCCCTTTTATGGCTACACCTTC. Amino acids: CASSLGQPFYGYTF.

The rearrangement joins TRBV19 to TRBJ1-2; 7 bases line up with TRBD1. Unmatched junction bases numbered 9, after V lost 9 bases and J lost 5 bases. Germline V gene sequence: CDR1 LNHDA, CDR2 SQIVND (reference sequence). The CDR3 covers 13 residues. Here the CDR3 DNA reads TGTGCCAGCAGAGGACAGGATCGATATGGCTACACCTTC. Protein sequence: CASRGQDRYGYTF.

This chain joins TRBV15 and TRBJ1-1, with 8 nucleotides matching TRBD1. CDR1 is LNHNV and CDR2 is YYDKDF in the germline V gene (reference sequence). This CDR3 comprises 14 residues. Trimming took 3 bases from V and 8 from J; bases not matched to a gene: 8. The CDR3 sequence: CATSSRRTGNEAFF. The DNA for the CDR3 is TGTGCCACCAGCAGCAGGAGGACAGGGAACGAAGCTTTCTTT.

This clone was seen a handful of times. This chain connects TRBV13 to TRBJ1-3, with D perhaps matching TRBD1 (5 bases). This CDR3 region has 12 residues. Trimming took off 5 bases at V and 12 bases at J, with 14 bases between the two ends. The germline V gene encodes CDR1 PRHDT and CDR2 FYEKMQ (reference sequence). The DNA for the CDR3 is TGTGCCAGCAGCGCACGCGGCGGGGGCATATATTTT. Translated, it gives CASSARGGGIYF.

This chain connects TRBV10-3 to TRBJ2-7, with D perhaps TRBD2 (5 bases). The germline CDR1 and CDR2 sequences are ENHRY and SYGVKD. CDR3 length: 15 amino acids. V lost 2 bases and J lost 2, with 13 bases in between. CDR3 bases: TGTGCCATCAGTGAGAGGCGGGCCTTCGCCTACGAGCAGTACTTC. It encodes CAISERRAFAYEQYF.

The V gene is TRBV2, the J gene TRBJ1-2; TRBD1 aligns across 7 bases. J lost 2 bases, V lost 3 bases, and 3 bases had no gene match. Germline CDR1 SNHLY, CDR2 FYNNEI. The CDR3 sequence is 14 residues long. The CDR3 sequence is CASSEQGVNYGYTF. For the CDR3, the DNA is TGTGCCAGCAGTGAGCAGGGGGTAAACTATGGCTACACCTTC.

The CDR3 coding sequence is TGCGCCAGCAGTGAGAAGGGCGGCCTAGCGCACTACGAGCAGTACTTC. This encodes CASSEKGGLAHYEQYF. The V and J genes are TRBV10-1 and TRBJ2-7, with D maybe TRBD2 (6 bases). The CDR3 is 16 residues long. With 2 bases removed from V and 3 bases from J, the gap between germline ends came to 17 bases. CDR1 and CDR2 from the germline V gene are WNHNN and SYGVQD (reference sequence).